This T cell receptor beta chain was observed in a study of CD8 T cells in Susac syndrome. About the study: At blood draw, Susac syndrome patients were therapy-naive, on corticosteroids, or on intravenous immunoglobulin alone.

This clonotype has just one count. Trimming shortened V by 4 bases and J by 1 base, and 8 bases separated the two germline ends. Germline CDR1 reads MNHNY; CDR2 reads SVGAGI (reference sequence). The CDR3 is 14 residues long. It was with random hexamers that roughly 0.5 to 1 ug RNA was reverse transcribed. An immunoSEQ multiplex PCR generated amplified TCR beta CDR3 products spanning 54 Vbeta and 13 Jbeta. TCRdb analysed the immunoSEQ multiplex PCR reads with MiXCR anew, one entry per CDR3 protein. The top ten clones hold around 0.15% of a sample with about 150,000 distinct CDR3 sequences, 90% to 95% of them seen once.

Sequencing used CD4+ T cells from PBMCs. The V and J genes are TRBV6-6 and TRBJ1-5; tentative D call: TRBD1 (6 bases). The receptor comes from a human donor with Susac syndrome. The CDR3 is CASSSGQSNQPQHF. The CDR3, as DNA: TGTGCCAGCAGTTCCGGACAGAGCAATCAGCCCCAGCATTTT.